The clone carrying this T cell receptor beta chain was seen at least ten times. What it recognizes is unknown. MiXCR, run by TCRdb on the 5' RACE reads, gives a single entry per CDR3 protein. The sample holds hundreds of thousands of distinct CDR3 sequences, about 10% seen once. The data originate from a study of CD8 T cells in ankylosing spondylitis. The CDR3 is made up of 15 amino acids. Trimming removed 6 bases from V and 0 bases from J, with 12 bases in between. Overall study findings and caveats: About 8 highly homologous variants made up a TCR beta motif, and this motif appeared characteristic of ankylosing spondylitis blood. The authors reported significant enrichment of disease-linked clones in matched ankylosing spondylitis synovial fluid.

Sequencing was performed on blood, either unsorted or a sorted T cell fraction (not recorded which). The chain uses TRBV12-3 or TRBV12-4 and TRBJ2-4, with no clear D. The source of this sequence is a male donor with ankylosing spondylitis. CDR3 DNA sequence: TGTGCCAGCAGACAAGGACCGTTAGCCAAAAACATTCAGTACTTC. This sequence encodes CASRQGPLAKNIQYF.